This entry lists 2 T cell receptor beta chains sequenced from one sample in a study of OX40 agonist ivuxolimab in advanced cancers. The protocol was immunoSEQ multiplex PCR, while the TCRdb copy is restricted to in-frame clones and leaves out a portion. The sample yields 20,000 to 25,000 clones, 80% to 95% seen once. Here the sequenced sample was CD4+ or CD8+ T cells sorted from blood, taken in a trial of the OX40 agonist ivuxolimab. The receptors here all came from an adult with an advanced solid tumor such as melanoma, head and neck, liver or kidney cancer.

The genes are TRBV5-4 and TRBJ2-7; 11 bases are shared with TRBD2. J lost 2 bases, V lost 0 bases, and 1 base had no gene match. Germline values: CDR1 SGHNT, CDR2 YYREEE (reference sequence). This CDR3 spans 15 amino acids. CDR3 DNA: TGTGCCAGCAGCTTGGTTAGCGGGGGGGCCTACGAGCAGTACTTC. It translates to CASSLVSGGAYEQYF.

V and J are TRBV11-1 and TRBJ2-7; no clear D gene. CDR1 SGHAT and CDR2 FQDESV come from the germline V gene (reference sequence). The V end lost 2 bases, the J end lost 2 bases, and 13 bases lay between the germline ends. The CDR3 consists of 15 residues. The DNA of the CDR3 is TGTGCCAGCAGCTTATTCACAGTGAATACCTACGAGCAGTACTTC. This gives the protein CASSLFTVNTYEQYF.